The sequence of this T cell receptor beta chain was determined in a study of cytomegalovirus exposure and HLA in healthy donors (dated by TCRdb to the late 2010s). At the level of the whole study: An earlier analysis of about 530 of the donors reported 276 Gb of sequence data and around 120 million unique TCR beta sequences obtained from 150 million to 200 million T cells. Of the approximately 400 genotyped donors, 81% were placed in the genetic ancestry cluster associated with self-reported Caucasian donors. To study patterns of TCR occurrence, a later analysis re-analyzed previously published TCR beta repertoires from around 700 donors and added high-resolution HLA genotyping. Donor age, sex, ethnicity and CMV serostatus were collected together with the repertoire data. A separate validation cohort of about 110 different subjects was used in addition to the approximately 700-subject first cohort. Using immunosequencing, the study profiled T cell repertoires from 500 to 800 subjects and related those repertoires to cytomegalovirus serostatus. All discovery cohort repertoires had been generated using a single sequencing platform. Among some 410 genotyped donors of the cohort, an average of around 240,000 unique TCR beta nucleotide sequences were sequenced per donor, about a sixth of them non-productive. The study aimed to test whether signatures of past pathogen exposure could be identified by cataloging public T cell receptors. Typing coverage varied by locus: roughly 620-640 donors for A, B, C, DRB1 and DQB1; approximately 500 for DQA1; more than 600 for DPA1; 450 to 480 for DPB1. HLA typing covered class I and class II loci at four-digit resolution. Four to six DR-DQ haplotypes were handled as single units for association and clustering because linkage in the cohort was strong. The later analysis used no new phenotypic data to find candidate immune exposures, relying instead on TCR beta sequences and their occurrence across donors. High-throughput TCR immunosequencing, statistical association of individual TCRs with disease status, and machine learning were combined to predict cytomegalovirus infection status. In a later genetic analysis, genome-wide SNP genotypes for about three fifths of the roughly 670 donors were used, and that subset was treated as a discovery cohort. Approximately 300 gigabases of sequencing data and 70 million to 100 million unique TCR sequences made up an early release that covered 640 HLA-typed donors. An earlier analysis of approximately 640 of the donors applied high-throughput TCR beta sequencing to assess whether each TCR beta V gene segment acted as functional or pseudogenic.

Libraries were constructed by the immunoSEQ multiplex PCR assay. A mixture of 60 forward primers for TCR Vbeta segments and 13 reverse primers for TCR Jbeta segments was used in the multiplex PCR. The CDR3 region of rearranged TCR beta genes was amplified from genomic DNA by a multiplex PCR assay. On the Illumina HiSeq System, the amplified TCR beta libraries were sequenced as 87-base-pair reads. The authors' analysis ran thus. A later analysis tallied 75 million to 95 million unique TCR beta chains across the approximately 670 repertoires, and some 10 million of those chains were shared by two or more donors. Raw reads were error-corrected and collapsed into unique sequences with a nearest-neighbor algorithm that merged closely related sequences to remove PCR and sequencing errors. Alignment of CDR3 sequences to IMGT reference sequences was used to assign V, D and J gene segments. Each retained sequence needed at least a six-nucleotide match to both a V gene segment and a J gene segment. A rearrangement was called productive if the CDR3 had no stop codons and remained in frame with V and J, and every other rearrangement was called non-productive. Following IMGT convention, CDR3 was defined as the stretch from the second conserved V-encoded cysteine up to the conserved J-encoded phenylalanine. The earlier analysis of some 600 of the donors excluded sequences that lacked an unambiguous match to a single V gene segment. In an earlier analysis of several hundred of the donors, V segments were called functional above 56.7% productive rearrangements and were called segregating when the between-donor standard deviation exceeded 5%. A statistical classification framework was developed to diagnose cytomegalovirus status using the catalog of TCR beta chain sequences. A later analysis assigned V and J genes by comparing TCR nucleotide sequences with IMGT/GENE-DB human TR gene sequences. A later analysis assigned CDR3 sequences and most-parsimonious VDJ recombination scenarios with the TCRdist pipeline. A later analysis defined each TCR beta chain by its CDR3 amino acid sequence plus V-gene family, and excluded reads lacking a unique V-gene family. In a later analysis, 450 to 600 highly shared, low-generation-probability nucleotide sequences were removed to address suspected cross-contamination and a sequencing artifact. In a later analysis, a clonal expansion index was calculated for each public chain from normalized within-repertoire ranks of inferred template counts. Generation probabilities in a later analysis came from a VDJ recombination model fitted to out-of-frame rearrangements, and those results were checked against IGoR. Hypergeometric tests were used in a later analysis to score TCR-TCR, TCR-HLA and TCR-CMV co-occurrence, with a repertoire-size bias correction applied to the TCR pairs. False discovery rates were estimated in a later analysis by permuting HLA or CMV assignments 20 times. A later analysis grouped co-occurring TCRs with DBSCAN, adding TCRdist sequence similarity when clustering within HLA-allele-positive subsets. For co-occurrence clustering, repertoires with fewer than 30,000 or more than 120,000 public chains were excluded, along with roughly five repertoires with anomalous nucleotide sharing. TCRdb limited this immuneACCESS table to in-frame rearrangements with V and J called. A share of clones is missing; checked studies link under half to unresolved V genes, and the rest is unexplained. V and J calls and clone size come straight from that table; D and trimming were deduced from the DNA. Recorded for this sample are 170,000 or so clones; 80% of them occurred a single time. 6% to 7.5% of the sample is in the top ten clones.

What the study reported, not specific to this receptor: In a later analysis, most CMV-associated TCR beta chains were found to appear HLA-restricted, with HLA associations seemingly driven largely by CMV exposure. A further reported finding was that TCR beta sequences accurately predicted the HLA-A and HLA-B alleles for most subjects in the first cohort. The sequencing pipeline was judged likely to have produced a cluster of highly shared sequence variants as a technical artifact. Fewer than 20 rarely observed V segments, including chromosome 9 orphons, were excluded from the earlier analysis of 550 to 700 of the donors because counts were too low. In a later analysis, HLA-associated TCR beta chains were found to be more clonally expanded and to have lower generation probabilities than equally common non-associated chains. When HLA alleles, especially DR and DQ, strongly co-occurred, attributing TCR associations to individual alleles was difficult. In an earlier analysis of 587 of the donors, most TCR beta V segments appeared in productive rearrangements about 87% or about 30% of the time, broadly matching IMGT annotations. The only immune exposure information available for the cohort was CMV serostatus. Cytomegalovirus status was reported to be diagnosed by the classifier with high specificity and sensitivity in both the original and validation cohorts. A later analysis reported that several top co-occurrence clusters appeared linked to parvovirus B19, influenza, CMV and Epstein-Barr virus. While some public TCRs were present in many individuals, most TCR sequences turned up only very rarely across donors. Some IMGT-functional V segments, including TRBV6-2 and TRBV6-3, could not be distinguished by the 87-base-pair reads and were therefore excluded. In a later genetic analysis, a missense DCLRE1C variant was associated with V-gene and J-gene trimming of TCR beta chains, and the association was replicated in an independent cohort. In a later analysis, 15,000 to 20,000 TCR beta sequences were associated with specific HLA alleles at a false discovery rate of 0.05. The study gave a list of some 150 TCR beta chains associated with cytomegalovirus. It was suggested by the authors that the approach could potentially be generalized to other disease states and immunological phenotypes. The cohort was sequenced for TCR beta chains only, and without alpha or paired-chain data the features that could be detected were limited. HLA typing was unavailable for some donors at each locus, so association tests used only the typed subset. A later analysis found that TCR association rates varied across HLA loci, with DRB1 alleles showing the most associated TCRs and HLA-C alleles the fewest. Sequencing depth was assumed to be roughly uniform across donors in the presence/absence analyses, though that assumption may not hold. Correlated functional status among segregating V segments might be attributable to linkage disequilibrium, but an unknown experimental factor could not be ruled out. In vitro tests confirmed that a few of the cytomegalovirus-associated TCR beta chains recognize cytomegalovirus antigens. In a later genetic analysis, fewer N-insertions in productive TCRs were reported among donors in an Asian-associated ancestry cluster than the approximately 710-donor mean.

CDR3 length: 12 amino acids, cysteine to phenylalanine. Here the CDR3 DNA is all that survives: 36 bases in frame from base 1. The germline V gene provides CDR1 MNHEY and CDR2 SVGAGI. The junction carries 7 bases between V and J, which are trimmed by 6 bases and 3 bases respectively. The cohort was made up of 500 to 850 healthy bone marrow donors. All cohort members were sampled while nominally healthy, although unrecorded immune exposures were likely present. The donor tested CMV seropositive, placing the donor among the 250 to 300 seropositive members of the cohort. A peripheral blood sample was collected from each donor, and TCR beta sequencing was performed on peripheral blood mononuclear cells. The Qiagen DNeasy Blood Extraction Kit was used to extract genomic DNA from the blood cell samples. A remark on this clone: Its antigen is still unknown. No per-base quality is available; no much larger clone lies one base away.

In this chain, TRBV6-5 is recombined with TRBJ2-3; no D gene is confidently identified. Specimen: PBMCs. The clonotype comes from a man aged 25 to 40 in good health and CMV-seropositive. The CDR3 sequence is CASSSSTDTQYF. The nucleotide sequence reads as follows: TGTGCCAGCAGCTCGAGTACAGATACGCAGTATTTT.